The clone carrying this T cell receptor beta chain occurred a few times. Method: immunoSEQ multiplex PCR; TCRdb's copy keeps in-frame clones and lacks some. Of a few hundred thousand clones listed, 84% are singletons. This specimen comes from a study of blood T cell repertoires in COVID-19. Across the whole study: Sites across the United States, Italy and Spain contributed samples from acute and convalescent COVID-19. Sample material is recorded as cDNA or gDNA derived from T cells, B-cell-depleted T cells, or PBMCs.

Between the trimmed V and J ends, which lost 3 bases and 7 bases, there was a span of 15 bases. The V gene's germline CDR1 is SGHTA and CDR2 FQGNSA. The CDR3 has 15 amino acids. The sequenced material came from peripheral blood. This rearrangement joins TRBV7-2 to TRBJ1-4; no definite D call. This receptor was taken from a woman aged 40-49 years who had recovered from COVID-19. The CDR3 here is CASSFTFGGSEKLFF. CDR3 in DNA: TGTGCCAGCAGCTTCACCTTCGGAGGGAGTGAAAAACTGTTTTTT.